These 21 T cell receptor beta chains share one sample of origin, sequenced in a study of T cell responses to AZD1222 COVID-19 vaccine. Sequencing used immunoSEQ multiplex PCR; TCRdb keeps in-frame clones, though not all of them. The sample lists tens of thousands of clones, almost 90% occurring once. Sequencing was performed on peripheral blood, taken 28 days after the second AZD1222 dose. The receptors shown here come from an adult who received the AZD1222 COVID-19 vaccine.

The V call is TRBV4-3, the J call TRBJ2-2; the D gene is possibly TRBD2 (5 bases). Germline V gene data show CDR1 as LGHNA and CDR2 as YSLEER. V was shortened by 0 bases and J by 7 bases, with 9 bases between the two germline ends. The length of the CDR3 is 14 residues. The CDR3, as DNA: TGCGCCAGCAGCCAAGAAAGCGGTCACGGGGAGCTGTTTTTT. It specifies CASSQESGHGELFF.

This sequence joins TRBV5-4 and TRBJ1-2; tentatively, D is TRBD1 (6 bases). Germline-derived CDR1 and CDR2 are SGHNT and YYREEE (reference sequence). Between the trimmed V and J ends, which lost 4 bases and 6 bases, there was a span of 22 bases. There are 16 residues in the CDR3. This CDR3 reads CASSRIKEQGRDGYTF. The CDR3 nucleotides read TGTGCCAGCAGCCGCATAAAAGAACAGGGAAGGGATGGCTACACCTTC.

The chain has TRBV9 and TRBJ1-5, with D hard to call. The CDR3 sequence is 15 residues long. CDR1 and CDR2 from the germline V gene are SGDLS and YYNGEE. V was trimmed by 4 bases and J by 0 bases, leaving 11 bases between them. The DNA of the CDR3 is TGTGCCAGCAGCCCGGGCGTAGATAGCAATCAGCCCCAGCATTTT. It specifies CASSPGVDSNQPQHF.

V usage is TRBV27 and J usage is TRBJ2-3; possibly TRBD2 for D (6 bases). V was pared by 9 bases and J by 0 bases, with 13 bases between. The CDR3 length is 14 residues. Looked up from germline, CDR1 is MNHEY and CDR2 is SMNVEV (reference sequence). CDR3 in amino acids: CASGDSRSTDTQYF. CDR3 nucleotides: TGTGCCAGTGGGGACTCACGTAGCACAGATACGCAGTATTTT.

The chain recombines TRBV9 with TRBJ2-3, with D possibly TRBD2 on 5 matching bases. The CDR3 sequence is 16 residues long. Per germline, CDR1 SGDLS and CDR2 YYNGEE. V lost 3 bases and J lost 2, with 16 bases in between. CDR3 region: CASSESRGWVTDTQYF. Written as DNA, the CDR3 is TGTGCCAGCAGCGAGAGCCGAGGGTGGGTCACAGATACGCAGTATTTT.

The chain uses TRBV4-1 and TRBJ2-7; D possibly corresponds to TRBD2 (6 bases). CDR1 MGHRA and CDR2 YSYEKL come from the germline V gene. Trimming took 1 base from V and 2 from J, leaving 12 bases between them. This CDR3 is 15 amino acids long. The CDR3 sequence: CASSQGGTGTYEQYF. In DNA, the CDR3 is TGCGCCAGCAGCCAAGGCGGGACGGGCACCTACGAGCAGTACTTC.

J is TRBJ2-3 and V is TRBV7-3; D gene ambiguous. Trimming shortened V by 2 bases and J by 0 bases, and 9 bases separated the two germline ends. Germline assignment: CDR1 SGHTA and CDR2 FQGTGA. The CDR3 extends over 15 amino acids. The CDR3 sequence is CASSLGGTSTDTQYF. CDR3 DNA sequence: TGTGCCAGCAGCTTAGGTGGTACAAGCACAGATACGCAGTATTTT.

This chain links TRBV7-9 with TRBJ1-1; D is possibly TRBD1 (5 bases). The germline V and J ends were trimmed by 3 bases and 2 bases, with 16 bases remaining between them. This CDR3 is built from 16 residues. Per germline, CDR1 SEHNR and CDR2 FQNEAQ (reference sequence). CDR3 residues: CASSFGGLGLNTEAFF. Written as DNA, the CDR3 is TGTGCCAGCAGCTTCGGTGGACTGGGGCTCAACACTGAAGCTTTCTTT.

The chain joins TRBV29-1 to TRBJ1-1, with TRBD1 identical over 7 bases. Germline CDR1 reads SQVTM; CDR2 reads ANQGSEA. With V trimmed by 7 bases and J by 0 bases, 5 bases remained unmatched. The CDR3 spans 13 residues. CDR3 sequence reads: CSARDRVNTEAFF. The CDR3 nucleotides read TGCAGCGCTAGGGACAGAGTGAACACTGAAGCTTTCTTT. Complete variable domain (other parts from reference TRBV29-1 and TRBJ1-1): SAVISQKPSRDICQRGTSLTIQCQVDSQVTMMFWYRQQPGQSLTLIATANQGSEATYESGFVIDKFPISRPNLTFSTLTVSNMSPEDSSIYLCSARDRVNTEAFFGQGTRLTVV.

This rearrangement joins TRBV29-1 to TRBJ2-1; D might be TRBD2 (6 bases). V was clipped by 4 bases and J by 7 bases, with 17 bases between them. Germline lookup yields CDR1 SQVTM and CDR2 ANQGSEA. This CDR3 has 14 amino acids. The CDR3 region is CSVGMRGIGNEQFF. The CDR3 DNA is TGCAGCGTTGGAATGCGGGGAATTGGGAATGAGCAGTTCTTC.

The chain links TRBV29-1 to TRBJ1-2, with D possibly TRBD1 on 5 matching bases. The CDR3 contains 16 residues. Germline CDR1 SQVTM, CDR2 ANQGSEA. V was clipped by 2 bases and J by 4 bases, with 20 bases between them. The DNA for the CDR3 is TGCAGCGTTGAACGTCGAAAGGTCGGGGGTCTCTATGGCTACACCTTC. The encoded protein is CSVERRKVGGLYGYTF.

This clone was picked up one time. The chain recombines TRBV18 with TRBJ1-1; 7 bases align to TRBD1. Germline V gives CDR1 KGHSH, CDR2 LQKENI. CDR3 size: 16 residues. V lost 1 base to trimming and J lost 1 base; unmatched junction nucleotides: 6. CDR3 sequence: CASSPRPGTENTEAFF. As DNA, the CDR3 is TGTGCCAGCTCACCACGTCCCGGGACAGAGAACACTGAAGCTTTCTTT.

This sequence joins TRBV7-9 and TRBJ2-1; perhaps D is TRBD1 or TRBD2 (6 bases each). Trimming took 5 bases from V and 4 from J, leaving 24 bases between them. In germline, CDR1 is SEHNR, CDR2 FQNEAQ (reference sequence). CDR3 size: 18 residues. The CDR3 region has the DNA TGTGCCAGCAGCCCAAAGAAGGGGGGTCCCCTAAGGTACAATGAGCAGTTCTTC. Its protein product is CASSPKKGGPLRYNEQFF.

The CDR3 is CASSRTANYGYTF. CDR3 DNA sequence: TGTGCCAGCAGCAGGACAGCTAACTATGGCTACACCTTC. The chain joins TRBV13 to TRBJ1-2; possibly TRBD1 for D (6 bases). This CDR3 is built from 13 residues. Germline values: CDR1 PRHDT, CDR2 FYEKMQ (reference sequence). V lost 5 bases and J 0 bases, leaving 7 bases between the germline ends.

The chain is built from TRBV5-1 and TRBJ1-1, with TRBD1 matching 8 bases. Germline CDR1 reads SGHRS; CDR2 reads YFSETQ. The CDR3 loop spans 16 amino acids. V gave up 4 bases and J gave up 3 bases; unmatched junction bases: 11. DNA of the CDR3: TGCGCCAGCAGCGGCGGCGGGGCACAGGGGGACACTGAAGCTTTCTTT. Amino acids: CASSGGGAQGDTEAFF.

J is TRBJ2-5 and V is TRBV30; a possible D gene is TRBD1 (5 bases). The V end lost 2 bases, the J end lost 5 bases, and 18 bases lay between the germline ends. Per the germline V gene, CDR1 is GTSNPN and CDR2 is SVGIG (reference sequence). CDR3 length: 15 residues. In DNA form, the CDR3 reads TGTGCCTGGAGTCCCATGGGCAGGGCGTCCGAGACCCAGTACTTC. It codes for CAWSPMGRASETQYF.

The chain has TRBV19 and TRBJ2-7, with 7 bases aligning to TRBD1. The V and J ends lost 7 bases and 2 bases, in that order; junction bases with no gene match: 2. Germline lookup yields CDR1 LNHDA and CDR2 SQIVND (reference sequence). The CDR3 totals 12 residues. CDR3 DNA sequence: TGTGCCAGTAAGGGGACAGCCTACGAGCAGTACTTC. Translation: CASKGTAYEQYF. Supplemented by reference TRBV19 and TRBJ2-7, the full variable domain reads DGGITQSPKYLFRKEGQNVTLSCEQNLNHDAMYWYRQDPGQGLRLIYYSQIVNDFQKGDIAEGYSVSREKKESFPLTVTSAQKNPTAFYLCASKGTAYEQYFGPGTRLTVT.

The CDR3, as DNA: TGTGCCTGGAACAGCGGGGGTGAGACCCAGTACTTC. Translated: CAWNSGGETQYF. The chain combines TRBV30 with TRBJ2-5; TRBD2 agrees at 8 bases. Germline CDR1 reads GTSNPN; CDR2 reads SVGIG (reference sequence). The CDR3 extends over 12 amino acids. V dropped 4 bases and J dropped 5; count of bases not matched to a gene: 3.

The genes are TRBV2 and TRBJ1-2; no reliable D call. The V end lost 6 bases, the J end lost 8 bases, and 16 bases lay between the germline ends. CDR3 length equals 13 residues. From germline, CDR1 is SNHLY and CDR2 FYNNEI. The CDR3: CASSTSGNGGYTF. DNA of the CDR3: TGTGCCAGCAGCACGTCCGGGAACGGAGGCTACACCTTC.

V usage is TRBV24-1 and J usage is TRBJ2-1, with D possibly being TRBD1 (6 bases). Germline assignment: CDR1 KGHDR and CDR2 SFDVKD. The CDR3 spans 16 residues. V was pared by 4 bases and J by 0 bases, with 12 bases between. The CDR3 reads CATSEPGTSSYNEQFF. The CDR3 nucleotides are TGTGCCACCAGTGAACCCGGGACAAGCTCCTACAATGAGCAGTTCTTC.

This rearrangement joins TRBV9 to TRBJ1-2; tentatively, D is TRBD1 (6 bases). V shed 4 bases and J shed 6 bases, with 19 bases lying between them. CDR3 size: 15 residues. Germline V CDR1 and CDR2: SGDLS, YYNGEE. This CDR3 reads CASSLSGGESDGYTF. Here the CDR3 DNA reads TGTGCCAGCAGCTTGAGTGGGGGCGAAAGCGATGGCTACACCTTC.